The entry below describes one T cell receptor beta chain. The CDR3 runs to 11 residues. The ends were cut back, 1 base at V and 14 bases at J, with 6 bases in the middle. CDR1 is MNHNS, CDR2 SASEGT, per germline. The entry originates in a study of CD4+ T cells in melanoma. Method: immunoSEQ multiplex PCR; TCRdb's copy keeps in-frame clones and lacks some. The sample has some 15,000 clones, approximately 62% seen once; the top ten hold over 11%. V and J are TRBV6-1 and TRBJ1-6; D unresolved. The TCR comes from a human donor with melanoma. The sample comprised cells from a culture (not recorded whether cultured in vitro). As DNA, the CDR3 is TGTGCCAGCAGTGAAGGACCGTCCCTCCACTTT. This translates into CASSEGPSLHF.